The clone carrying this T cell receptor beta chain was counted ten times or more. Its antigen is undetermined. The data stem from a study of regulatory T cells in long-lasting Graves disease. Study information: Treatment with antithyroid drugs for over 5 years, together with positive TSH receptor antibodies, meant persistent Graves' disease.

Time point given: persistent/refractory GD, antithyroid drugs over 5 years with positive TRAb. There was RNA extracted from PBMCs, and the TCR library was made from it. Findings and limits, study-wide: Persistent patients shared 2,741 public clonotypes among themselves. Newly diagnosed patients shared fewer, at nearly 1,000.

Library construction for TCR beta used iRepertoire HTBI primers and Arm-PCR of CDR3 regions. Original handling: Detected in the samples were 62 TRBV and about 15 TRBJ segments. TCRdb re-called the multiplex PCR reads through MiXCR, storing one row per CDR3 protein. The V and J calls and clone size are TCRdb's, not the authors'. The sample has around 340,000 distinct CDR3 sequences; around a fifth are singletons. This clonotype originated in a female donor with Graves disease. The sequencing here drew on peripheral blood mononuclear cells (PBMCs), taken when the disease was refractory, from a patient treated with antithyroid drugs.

In DNA form, the CDR3 reads TGTGCCAGCACCCGACAGGGAAACTTCGGCGAGCAGTACTTC. Translating it yields CASTRQGNFGEQYF. The chain carries TRBV28 and TRBJ2-7; 7 bases agree with TRBD1. Per the germline V gene, CDR1 is MDHEN and CDR2 is SYDVKM. J lost 6 bases, V lost 7 bases, and 12 bases had no gene match. This CDR3 is built from 14 residues.